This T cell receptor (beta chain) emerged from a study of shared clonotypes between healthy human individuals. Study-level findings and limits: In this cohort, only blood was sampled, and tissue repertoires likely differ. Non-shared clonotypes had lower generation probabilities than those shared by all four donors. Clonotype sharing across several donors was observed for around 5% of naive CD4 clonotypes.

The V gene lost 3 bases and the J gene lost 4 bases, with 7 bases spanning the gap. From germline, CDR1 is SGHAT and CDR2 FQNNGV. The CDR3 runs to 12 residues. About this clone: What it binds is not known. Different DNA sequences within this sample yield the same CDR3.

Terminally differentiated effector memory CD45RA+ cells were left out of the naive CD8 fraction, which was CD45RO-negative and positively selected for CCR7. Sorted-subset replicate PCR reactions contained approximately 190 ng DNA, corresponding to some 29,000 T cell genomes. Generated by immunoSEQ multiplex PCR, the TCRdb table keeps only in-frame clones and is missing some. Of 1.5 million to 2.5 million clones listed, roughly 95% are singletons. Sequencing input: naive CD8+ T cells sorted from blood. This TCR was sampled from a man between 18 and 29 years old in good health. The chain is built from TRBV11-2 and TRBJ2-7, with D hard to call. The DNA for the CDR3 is TGTGCCAGCAGCTTTACCGGGTACGAGCAGTACTTC. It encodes CASSFTGYEQYF.